This is a list of T cell receptor beta chains from one sample in a study of blood T cell repertoires in COVID-19. The method was immunoSEQ multiplex PCR; TCRdb's version includes in-frame clones alone and lacks a portion of them. The sample holds around 200,000 clones, about 83% seen once. The specimen sequenced was PBMCs or T cells enriched from blood (not recorded which). The receptors derive from a middle-aged man with acute COVID-19. The CDR3 runs from the conserved cysteine through the conserved F or W. The D gene is left open where the match is weak. Clone size is stated in some rows and not others, as once, few, many or a class when expanded.

cdr3_aa	cdr3_nt	j_call	clone_size	v_call	d_call
CASSPTIPSPHF	TGCGCCAGCAGCCCGACTATTCCCTCTCCGCATTTT	TRBJ2-3	-	TRBV5-1	-
CASILGAGTEAFF	TGTGCCAGCATCCTAGGGGCAGGGACTGAAGCTTTCTTT	TRBJ1-1	-	TRBV12-3/TRBV12-4	-
CARTAPQDRGRTEAFF	TGTGCCAGAACTGCCCCCCAGGACAGGGGAAGAACTGAAGCTTTCTTT	TRBJ1-1	few	TRBV28	TRBD1
CASSQGGNTIYF	TGTGCCAGCAGCCAAGGCGGCAACACCATATATTTT	TRBJ1-3	-	TRBV3-1/TRBV3-2	-
CASRSPRGVEKLFF	TGTGCCAGCAGATCCCCCAGGGGGGTCGAAAAACTGTTTTTT	TRBJ1-4	-	TRBV28	TRBD1
CASSFSGQGNTEAFF	TGCGCCAGCAGCTTCTCGGGACAGGGGAACACTGAAGCTTTCTTT	TRBJ1-1	-	TRBV5-1	TRBD1
CASSEDRLAVTDTQYF	TGCGCCAGCAGTGAGGATCGACTAGCGGTCACAGATACGCAGTATTTT	TRBJ2-3	-	TRBV10-2	TRBD2
CASLASAAGANVLTF	TGTGCCAGCCTAGCCTCGGCGGCTGGGGCCAACGTCCTGACTTTC	TRBJ2-6	-	TRBV7-9	-
CASDLGGGISPLHF	TGTGCCAGTGACCTCGGCGGGGGGATTTCACCCCTCCACTTT	TRBJ1-6	-	TRBV19	-
CASSPQENTGELFF	TGTGCCAGCAGTCCGCAGGAGAACACCGGGGAGCTGTTTTTT	TRBJ2-2	-	TRBV27	-
CASSDLGGGWGEQFF	TGTGCCAGCAGTGACTTGGGCGGGGGATGGGGTGAGCAGTTCTTC	TRBJ2-1	-	TRBV25-1	TRBD2
CASNLRQGLYNEQFF	TGTGCCAGCAACCTGCGCCAGGGGCTCTACAATGAGCAGTTCTTC	TRBJ2-1	-	TRBV28	-
CASSPGASGRWTDTQYF	TGTGCCAGCAGCCCCGGGGCTAGCGGGAGGTGGACAGATACGCAGTATTTT	TRBJ2-3	-	TRBV5-4	TRBD2
CASSVTGNEKLFF	TGCGCCAGCAGCGTGACAGGAAATGAAAAACTGTTTTTT	TRBJ1-4	-	TRBV4-1	-
CASSPARDSGNIQYF	TGTGCCAGCAGCCCTGCCAGGGATTCGGGAAACATTCAGTACTTC	TRBJ2-4	-	TRBV5-5	-
CASSSRRLAGPQYF	TGTGCCAGCAGCTCCCGGCGGCTAGCGGGCCCCCAGTACTTC	TRBJ2-5	-	TRBV7-2	TRBD2
CASSDSGWSSRVADTQYF	TGTGCCAGCAGTGATTCCGGGTGGTCCTCCCGGGTCGCAGATACGCAGTATTTT	TRBJ2-3	-	TRBV2	-
CASGNRGNEQYF	TGTGCCAGCGGGAACAGGGGAAACGAGCAGTACTTC	TRBJ2-7	few	TRBV6-5	TRBD1
CASSLTGAEKLFF	TGTGCCAGCAGCTTAACTGGGGCGGAAAAACTGTTTTTT	TRBJ1-4	once	TRBV7-9	-
CASSLRSSIIYNEQFF	TGTGCCAGCAGTTTAAGATCGAGTATTATCTACAATGAGCAGTTCTTC	TRBJ2-1	-	TRBV28	-
CASTQNTEAFF	TGTGCCAGCACCCAGAACACTGAAGCTTTCTTT	TRBJ1-1	few	TRBV12-3/TRBV12-4	-
CASSPERGQETQYF	TGCGCCAGCAGCCCCGAGCGGGGGCAAGAGACCCAGTACTTC	TRBJ2-5	-	TRBV5-1	TRBD2
CASSRLINTEAFF	TGTGCCAGCAGTCGCCTAATCAACACTGAAGCTTTCTTT	TRBJ1-1	-	TRBV28	-
CASSVDPASGYNEQFF	TGTGCCAGCAGCGTAGATCCGGCTAGCGGTTACAATGAGCAGTTCTTC	TRBJ2-1	-	TRBV9	TRBD2
CASSLPGFQETQYF	TGCGCCAGCAGCTTACCCGGGTTTCAAGAGACCCAGTACTTC	TRBJ2-5	-	TRBV5-1	-
CASSRSGNTIYF	TGTGCCAGCAGCCGCTCTGGAAACACCATATATTTT	TRBJ1-3	-	TRBV11-2	-
CASSVAGGPGADTQYF	TGTGCCAGCAGTGTAGCGGGAGGGCCGGGCGCAGATACGCAGTATTTT	TRBJ2-3	-	TRBV6-1	TRBD2
CAISPGQGNEKLFF	TGTGCCATCAGCCCGGGACAGGGTAATGAAAAACTGTTTTTT	TRBJ1-4	-	TRBV10-3	TRBD1
CASSLGTAQTEAFF	TGTGCCAGCAGCCTTGGGACAGCGCAAACTGAAGCTTTCTTT	TRBJ1-1	-	TRBV11-2	TRBD1
CASSWGQGSPWEQYF	TGTGCCAGCAGCTGGGGACAGGGTTCCCCTTGGGAGCAGTACTTC	TRBJ2-7	-	TRBV14	TRBD1
CASRTTGPGYGYTF	TGTGCCAGCAGAACCACAGGGCCCGGCTATGGCTACACCTTC	TRBJ1-2	once	TRBV6-5	-
CASRQANQETQYF	TGTGCCAGCCGACAGGCTAACCAAGAGACCCAGTACTTC	TRBJ2-5	-	TRBV12-3/TRBV12-4	-
CASSRTSGSADEQFF	TGTGCCAGCAGCCGAACTAGCGGGAGTGCCGATGAGCAGTTCTTC	TRBJ2-1	few	TRBV5-6	TRBD2
CASRAPRDRNEKLFF	TGTGCCAGCAGAGCGCCCCGGGACAGGAATGAAAAACTGTTTTTT	TRBJ1-4	few	TRBV6-4	TRBD1
CASSEAGWGVDYNEQFF	TGTGCCAGCAGTGAAGCGGGGTGGGGGGTAGACTACAATGAGCAGTTCTTC	TRBJ2-1	-	TRBV6-1	-
CASSPTRADTQYF	TGTGCCAGCTCACCAACTAGGGCAGATACGCAGTATTTT	TRBJ2-3	-	TRBV18	-
CAILAGAGSYNEQFF	TGTGCCATCTTAGCGGGAGCCGGCTCCTACAATGAGCAGTTCTTC	TRBJ2-1	once	TRBV28	TRBD2
CASSPGGGRAFFFRTDTQYF	TGTGCCAGCAGCCCCGGAGGCGGGAGGGCCTTCTTTTTTCGCACAGATACGCAGTATTTT	TRBJ2-3	-	TRBV11-3	TRBD2
CASSPGTSDRSYEQYF	TGTGCCAGCAGTCCCGGGACTAGCGACCGCTCCTACGAGCAGTACTTC	TRBJ2-7	-	TRBV2	TRBD2
CASSLGTGHSYEQYF	TGTGCCAGCAGCTTGGGGACAGGACACTCCTACGAGCAGTACTTC	TRBJ2-7	many	TRBV5-6	TRBD1
CASSKPGTDTQYF	TGTGCCAGCAGCAAACCTGGCACAGATACGCAGTATTTT	TRBJ2-3	-	TRBV21-1	-
CAISETRDRGEKLFF	TGTGCCATCAGTGAGACCCGGGACAGGGGTGAAAAACTGTTTTTT	TRBJ1-4	-	TRBV10-3	TRBD1
CATSTGDQPQHF	TGTGCCACGAGCACAGGGGATCAGCCCCAGCATTTT	TRBJ1-5	-	TRBV15	TRBD1
CASSRAAVDRANSPLHF	TGTGCCAGCTCACGAGCTGCCGTCGACAGGGCCAATTCACCCCTCCACTTT	TRBJ1-6	-	TRBV18	TRBD1
CASRTSPGQTNSPLHF	TGCGCCAGCAGGACCAGTCCGGGACAGACTAATTCACCCCTCCACTTT	TRBJ1-6	-	TRBV5-1	TRBD1
CASSIRGETGELFF	TGTGCCAGTAGTATACGGGGTGAGACCGGGGAGCTGTTTTTT	TRBJ2-2	-	TRBV19	-
CASTGYRGGPYGYTF	TGTGCCAGTACCGGATATAGGGGGGGACCCTATGGCTACACCTTC	TRBJ1-2	once	TRBV19	-
CATSRQGGSYEQYF	TGTGCCACCAGCCGACAGGGTGGCTCCTACGAGCAGTACTTC	TRBJ2-7	-	TRBV15	TRBD1
CASSLESTGGTQYF	TGTGCCAGCAGCTTAGAATCGACCGGAGGTACGCAGTATTTT	TRBJ2-3	-	TRBV7-2	-
CATSRGGLAGYNEQFF	TGTGCCACCAGCAGGGGGGGACTAGCGGGGTACAATGAGCAGTTCTTC	TRBJ2-1	-	TRBV15	TRBD2
CASSATVTPYEQYF	TGTGCCAGCAGTGCGACAGTCACCCCCTACGAGCAGTACTTC	TRBJ2-7	-	TRBV27	-
CASRDGSYNEQFF	TGTGCCAGCCGGGATGGCTCCTACAATGAGCAGTTCTTC	TRBJ2-1	-	TRBV6-5	-